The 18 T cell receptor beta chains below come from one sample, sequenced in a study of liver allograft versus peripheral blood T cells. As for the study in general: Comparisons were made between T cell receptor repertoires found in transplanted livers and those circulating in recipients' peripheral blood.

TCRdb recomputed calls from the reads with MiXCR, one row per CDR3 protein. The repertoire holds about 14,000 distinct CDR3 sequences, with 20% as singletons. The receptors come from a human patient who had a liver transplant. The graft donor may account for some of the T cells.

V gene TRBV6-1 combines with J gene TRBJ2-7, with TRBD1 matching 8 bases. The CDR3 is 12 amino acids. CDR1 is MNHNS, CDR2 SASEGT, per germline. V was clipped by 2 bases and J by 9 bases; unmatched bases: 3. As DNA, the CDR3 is TGTGCCAGCAGTGAACTTGGACAGGGGCAGTACTTC. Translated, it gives CASSELGQGQYF.

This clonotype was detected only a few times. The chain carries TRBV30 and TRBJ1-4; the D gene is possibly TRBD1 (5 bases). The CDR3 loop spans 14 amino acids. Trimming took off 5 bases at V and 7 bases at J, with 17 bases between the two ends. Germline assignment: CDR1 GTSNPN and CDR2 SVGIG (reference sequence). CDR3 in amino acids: CAWSRDLSGEKLFF. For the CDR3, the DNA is TGTGCCTGGTCCAGGGATCTCTCAGGTGAAAAACTGTTTTTT.

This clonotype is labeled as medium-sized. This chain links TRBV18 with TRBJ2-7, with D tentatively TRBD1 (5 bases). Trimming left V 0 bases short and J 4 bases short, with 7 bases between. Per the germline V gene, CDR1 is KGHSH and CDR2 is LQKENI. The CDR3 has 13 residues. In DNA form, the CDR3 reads TGTGCCAGCTCACCACCGCCAGGGTACGAGCAGTACTTC. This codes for CASSPPPGYEQYF.

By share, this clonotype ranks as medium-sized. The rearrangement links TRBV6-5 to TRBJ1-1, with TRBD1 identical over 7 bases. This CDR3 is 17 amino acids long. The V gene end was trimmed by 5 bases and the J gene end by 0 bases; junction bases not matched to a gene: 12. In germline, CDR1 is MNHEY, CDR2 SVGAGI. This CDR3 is CASSPRTGVPLNTEAFF. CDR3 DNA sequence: TGTGCCAGCAGTCCCCGGACAGGTGTACCCTTGAACACTGAAGCTTTCTTT.

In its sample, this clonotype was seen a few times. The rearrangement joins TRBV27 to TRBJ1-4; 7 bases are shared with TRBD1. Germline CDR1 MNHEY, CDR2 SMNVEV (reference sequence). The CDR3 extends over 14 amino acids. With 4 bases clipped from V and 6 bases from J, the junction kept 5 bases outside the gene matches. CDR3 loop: CASSSPGQYEKLFF. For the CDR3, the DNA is TGTGCCAGCAGTTCTCCGGGACAGTATGAAAAACTGTTTTTT.

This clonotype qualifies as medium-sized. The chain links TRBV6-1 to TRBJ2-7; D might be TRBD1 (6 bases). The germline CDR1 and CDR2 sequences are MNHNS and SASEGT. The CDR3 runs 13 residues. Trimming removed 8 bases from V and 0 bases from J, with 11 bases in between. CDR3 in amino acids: CASEGDPSYEQYF. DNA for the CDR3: TGTGCCAGCGAGGGGGACCCCTCCTACGAGCAGTACTTC.

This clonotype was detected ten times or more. CDR3 amino acids: CAISESETRYNEQFF. The CDR3 nucleotides are TGTGCCATCAGTGAGTCGGAGACGCGCTACAATGAGCAGTTCTTC. The chain combines TRBV10-3 with TRBJ2-1; D is unclear. Between the trimmed V and J ends, which lost 0 bases and 3 bases, there was a span of 9 bases. CDR3 length: 15 amino acids. CDR1 and CDR2 (germline): ENHRY, SYGVKD.

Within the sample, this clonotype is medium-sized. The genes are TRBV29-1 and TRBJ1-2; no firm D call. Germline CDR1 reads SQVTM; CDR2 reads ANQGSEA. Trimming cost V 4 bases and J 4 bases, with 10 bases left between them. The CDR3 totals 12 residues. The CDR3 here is CSVGIGSYGYTF. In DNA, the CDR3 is TGCAGCGTTGGGATAGGGAGCTATGGCTACACCTTC. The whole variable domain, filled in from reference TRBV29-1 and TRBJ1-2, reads SAVISQKPSRDICQRGTSLTIQCQVDSQVTMMFWYRQQPGQSLTLIATANQGSEATYESGFVIDKFPISRPNLTFSTLTVSNMSPEDSSIYLCSVGIGSYGYTFGSGTRLTVV.

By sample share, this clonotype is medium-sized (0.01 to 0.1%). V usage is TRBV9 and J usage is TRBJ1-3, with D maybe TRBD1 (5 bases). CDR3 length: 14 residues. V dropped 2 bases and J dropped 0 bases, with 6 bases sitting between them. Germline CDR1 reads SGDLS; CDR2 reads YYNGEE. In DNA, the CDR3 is TGTGCCAGCAGCGTTGACAGCTCTGGAAACACCATATATTTT. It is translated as CASSVDSSGNTIYF.

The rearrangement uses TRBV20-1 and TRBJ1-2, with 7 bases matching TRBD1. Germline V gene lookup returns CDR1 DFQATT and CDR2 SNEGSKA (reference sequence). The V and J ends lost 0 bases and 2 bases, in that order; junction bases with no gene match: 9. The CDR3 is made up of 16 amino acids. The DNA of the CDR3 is TGCAGTGCTAGAGATCTTGAGGGGGCCCTGAACTATGGCTACACCTTC. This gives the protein CSARDLEGALNYGYTF.

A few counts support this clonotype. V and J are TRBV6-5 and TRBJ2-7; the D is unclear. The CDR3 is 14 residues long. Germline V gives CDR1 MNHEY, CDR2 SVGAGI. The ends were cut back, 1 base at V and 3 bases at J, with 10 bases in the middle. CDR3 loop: CASSYLGGIYEQYF. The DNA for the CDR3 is TGTGCCAGCAGTTACTTAGGCGGAATCTACGAGCAGTACTTC.

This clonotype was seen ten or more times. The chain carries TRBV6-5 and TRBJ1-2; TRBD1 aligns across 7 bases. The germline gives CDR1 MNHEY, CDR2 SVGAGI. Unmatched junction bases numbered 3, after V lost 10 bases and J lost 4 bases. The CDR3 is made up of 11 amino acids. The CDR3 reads CATGTVYGYTF. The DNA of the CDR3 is TGTGCCACAGGGACAGTCTATGGCTACACCTTC.

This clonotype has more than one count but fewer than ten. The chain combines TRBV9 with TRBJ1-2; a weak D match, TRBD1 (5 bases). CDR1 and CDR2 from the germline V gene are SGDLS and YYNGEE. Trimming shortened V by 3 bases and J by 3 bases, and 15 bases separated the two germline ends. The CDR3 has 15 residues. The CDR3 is CASSDGQGLYYGYTF. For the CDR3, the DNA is TGTGCCAGCAGCGACGGGCAGGGCCTTTACTATGGCTACACCTTC.

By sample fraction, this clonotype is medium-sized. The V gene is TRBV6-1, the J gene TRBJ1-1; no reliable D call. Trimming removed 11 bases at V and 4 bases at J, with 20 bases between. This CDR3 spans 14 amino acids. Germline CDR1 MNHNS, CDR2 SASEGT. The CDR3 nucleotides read TGTGCCGGATCCTTCGGGAGGTTGGGCACTGAAGCTTTCTTT. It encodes CAGSFGRLGTEAFF.

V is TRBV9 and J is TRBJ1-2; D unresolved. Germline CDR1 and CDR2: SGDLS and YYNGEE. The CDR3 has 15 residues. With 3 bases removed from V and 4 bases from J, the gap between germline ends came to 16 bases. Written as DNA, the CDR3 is TGTGCCAGCAGCGCCCTACCCGGACCCACCTATGGCTACACCTTC. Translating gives CASSALPGPTYGYTF. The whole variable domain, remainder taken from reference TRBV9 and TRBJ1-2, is DSGVTQTPKHLITATGQRVTLRCSPRSGDLSVYWYQQSLDQGLQFLIQYYNGEERAKGNILERFSAQQFPDLHSELNLSSLELGDSALYFCASSALPGPTYGYTFGSGTRLTVV.

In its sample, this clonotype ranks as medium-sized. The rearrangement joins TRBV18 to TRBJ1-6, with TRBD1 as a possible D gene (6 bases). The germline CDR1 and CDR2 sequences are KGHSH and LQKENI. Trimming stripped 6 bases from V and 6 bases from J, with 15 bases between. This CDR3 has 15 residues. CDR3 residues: CASSQSTGINSPLHF. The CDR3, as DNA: TGTGCCAGCTCCCAGTCGACAGGCATTAATTCACCCCTCCACTTT.

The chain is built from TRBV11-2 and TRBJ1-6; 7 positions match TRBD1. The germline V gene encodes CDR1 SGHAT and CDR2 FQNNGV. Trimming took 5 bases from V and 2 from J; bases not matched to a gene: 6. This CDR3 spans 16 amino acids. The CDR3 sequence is CASSTLGTAYNSPLHF. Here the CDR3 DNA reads TGTGCCAGCAGCACTCTCGGGACAGCCTATAATTCACCCCTCCACTTT. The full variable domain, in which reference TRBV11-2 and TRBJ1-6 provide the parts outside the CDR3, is EAGVAQSPRYKIIEKRQSVAFWCNPISGHATLYWYQQILGQGPKLLIQFQNNGVVDDSQLPKDRFSAERLKGVDSTLKIQPAKLEDSAVYLCASSTLGTAYNSPLHFGNGTRLTVT.

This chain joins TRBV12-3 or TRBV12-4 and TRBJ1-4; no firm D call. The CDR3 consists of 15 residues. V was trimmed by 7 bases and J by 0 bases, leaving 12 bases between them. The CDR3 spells CASTPETATNEKLFF. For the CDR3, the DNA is TGTGCCAGCACCCCGGAAACGGCAACTAATGAAAAACTGTTTTTT.